The present T cell receptor beta chain was sequenced within a study of vaccination and CD4 T cells after COVID-19. Background on the study: The authors exposed cells to overlapping spike peptides derived from SARS-CoV-2, HCoV-NL63, HCoV-OC43 and HCoV-229E. Culture controls were given either a CEFX pool, an HIV-1 Nef pool, or no peptide. Study observations and caveats: A median of 86.3% of reactive clones, in convalescent patients, became evident only post-vaccination.

The Oncomine TCR Beta short-read assay sequenced DNA from cultured CD4+ T cells. From cultured CD4+ T cells, genomic DNA was extracted. TCRdb redid the calling of the PCR reads with MiXCR, one entry per CDR3 protein. The data contain fewer than 12,000 distinct CDR3 sequences, around 30% of them seen just once; the ten biggest clones take up about 10%. The treatment: approximately 9-day PBMC culture with coronavirus spike peptide pools or control peptides (ViraFEST assay). Trimming pared 0 bases from V and 8 bases from J, leaving 8 bases between. Germline loops: CDR1 DFQATT, CDR2 SNEGSKA (reference sequence). This CDR3 spans 12 amino acids. This clonotype appeared a few times. The antigen is unknown.

This clonotype was obtained from a human donor who had recovered from COVID-19. V is TRBV20-1 and J is TRBJ2-1, with D perhaps TRBD2 (6 bases). The specimen sequenced was CD4+ T cells from blood, cultured in vitro. The CDR3 reads CSARDGEDEQFF. As DNA, the CDR3 is TGCAGTGCTAGAGATGGGGAGGATGAGCAGTTCTTC.